This TCR beta chain comes out of a study of blood T cell repertoires in COVID-19. Study as a whole: The study drew acute and convalescent COVID-19 samples from the United States, Italy and Spain. Nucleic acid was either cDNA or gDNA, and it came from T cells, B-cell-depleted T cells, or PBMCs.

Original methodology: How many nucleated cells were present was estimated from reference gene primer amplification. Produced via immunoSEQ multiplex PCR; TCRdb's table is partial and in-frame only. V and J calls and clone size come straight from that table; D and trimming were deduced from the DNA. The sample holds approximately 240,000 clones, approximately 79% seen once. The V and J ends lost 1 base and 3 bases respectively, with 14 bases between them. Germline V CDR1 and CDR2: SGHVS, FNYEAQ. This CDR3 comprises 16 residues. The TCR sequence derives from a middle-aged woman with active or convalescent COVID-19. Sequencing was carried out using peripheral blood. The chain uses TRBV7-6 and TRBJ2-3; no clear D gene. The CDR3 DNA is TGTGCCAGCAGCTTAGGTCCAGTCCCCGGGACAGATACGCAGTATTTT. As protein: CASSLGPVPGTDTQYF.